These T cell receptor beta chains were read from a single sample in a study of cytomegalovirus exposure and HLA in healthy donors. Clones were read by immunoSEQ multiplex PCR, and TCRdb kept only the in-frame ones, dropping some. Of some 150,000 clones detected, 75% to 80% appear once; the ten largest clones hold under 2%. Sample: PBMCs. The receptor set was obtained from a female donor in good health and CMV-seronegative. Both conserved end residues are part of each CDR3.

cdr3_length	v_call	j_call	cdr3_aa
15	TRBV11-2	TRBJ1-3	CASSFHSEVGNTIYF
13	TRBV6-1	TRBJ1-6	CASSEKSDLPLHF
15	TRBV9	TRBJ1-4	CASGLPDRANEKLFF
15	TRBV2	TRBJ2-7	CASTPSRTGSYEQYF
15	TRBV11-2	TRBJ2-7	CASSSGTFVPYEQYF
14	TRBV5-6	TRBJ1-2	CASSRTGILSSYTF
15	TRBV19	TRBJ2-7	CASSIAGQYSYEQYF
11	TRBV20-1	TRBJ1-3	CSALGANTIYF
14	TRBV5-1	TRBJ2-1	CASSFGTSADEQFF
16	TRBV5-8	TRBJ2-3	CASGVFTGSWADTQYF
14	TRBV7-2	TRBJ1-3	CASSRQDSGNTIYF
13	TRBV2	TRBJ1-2	CASSDLVQAGYTF
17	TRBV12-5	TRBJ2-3	CASGLVRGASGKDTQYF
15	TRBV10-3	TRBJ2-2	CAISGAGRYTGELFF
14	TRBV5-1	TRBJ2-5	CASSDRDRGKTQYF
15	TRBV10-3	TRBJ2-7	CAISAETGGDYEQYF
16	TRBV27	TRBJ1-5	CASSSGQGRGNQPQHF
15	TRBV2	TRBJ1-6	CASSPTRDYNSPLHF
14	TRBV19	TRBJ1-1	CASSIGRVNTEAFF
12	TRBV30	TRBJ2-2	CAWSPNTGELFF
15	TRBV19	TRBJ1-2	CASRGTGRAPYGYTF
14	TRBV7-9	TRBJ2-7	CSTRGGASGYEQYF
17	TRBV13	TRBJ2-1	CASSHPLGAGSYNEQFF
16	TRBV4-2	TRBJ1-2	CASSQEPGQINYGYTF
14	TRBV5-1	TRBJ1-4	CASSLSAGDEKLFF
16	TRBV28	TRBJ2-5	CASSPRLAGLGETQYF
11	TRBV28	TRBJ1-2	CASSDPDGYTF
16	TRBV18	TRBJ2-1	CASSPPGGPIISEQFF
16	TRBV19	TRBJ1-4	CASSIGQTGQNEKLFF
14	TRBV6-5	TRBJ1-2	CASSYSSGFRGYTF
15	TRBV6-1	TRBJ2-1	CASSPEGLATNEQFF
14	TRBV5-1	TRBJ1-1	CASSWGQGSGEAFF
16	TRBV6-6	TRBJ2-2	CASSYPTGPVTGELFF
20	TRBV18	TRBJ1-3	CASSPLRATGSKSSGNTIYF
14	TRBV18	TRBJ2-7	CASSVTGGVYEQYF
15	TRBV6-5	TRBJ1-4	CASSYYSKTNEKLFF
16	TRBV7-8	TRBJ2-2	CASSSLGGRNTGELFF
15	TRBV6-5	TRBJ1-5	CASSYQGALGQPQHF
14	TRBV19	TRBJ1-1	CASSIVRVNTEAFF
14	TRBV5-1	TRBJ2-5	CASSLGRGQETQYF
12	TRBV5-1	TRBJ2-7	CASSFRRGEQYF
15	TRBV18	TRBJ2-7	CASSPWGQGGYEQYF
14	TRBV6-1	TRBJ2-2	CASKGLAVSTELFF
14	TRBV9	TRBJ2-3	CASSVAGGRDTQYF
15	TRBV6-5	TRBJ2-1	CASSYSGGVYNEQFF
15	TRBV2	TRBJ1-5	CASRTGTLYNQPQHF
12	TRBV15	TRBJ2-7	CATEGGGREQYF
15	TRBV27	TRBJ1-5	CASSLSGLGPQPQHF
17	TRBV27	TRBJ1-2	CASRGALATPTNYGYTF
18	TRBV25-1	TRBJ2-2	CASSDLPLQGARTGELFF
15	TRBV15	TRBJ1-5	CATSRVRGPNQPQHF